This TCR beta chain appears in the sequencing data of a study of shared clonotypes between healthy human individuals (dated by TCRdb to 2020 to 2022). At the level of the whole study: A couple of women and a few men aged 18 to 49 years were included in the cohort. Leukapheresis yielded between about 0.9 and 9 billion PBMCs per donor. To increase sequencing depth and limit assay-specific biases, TCR repertoire library preparation and sequencing were carried out by different laboratories using diverse techniques. Per donor, three plates each were used for CD4 naive and CD4 memory, two for CD8 naive, and one for CD8 memory. Blood TCR repertoires of four to six healthy adults were deeply sequenced to estimate repertoire size and the extent of clonotype sharing between individuals.

General study outcomes and caveats: Compared with non-shared clonotypes, clonotypes shared by all four sorted-subset donors had higher generation probabilities. Estimated clonotype richness was generally larger for naive than for memory subsets. Rarefaction of sorted-subset datasets indicated incomplete sequencing despite the large sequencing depth. Sampling was limited to blood, and TCR repertoires in tissue likely differ from TCR repertoires in blood. Because the study included a small number of donors, the genetic and exposure-history diversity represented was limited. Across a handful of donors, about 4.5% of naive CD4, approximately 3.5% of naive CD8, about 2.3% of memory CD4, and approximately 0.42% of memory CD8 clonotypes were shared. Pairwise subsampling indicated that sequencing depth was expected to affect the degree of clonotype sharing among donors.

TCR CDR3 regions were amplified from genomic DNA by multiplex PCR using the deep immunoSEQ assay. Extracted genomic DNA from each cell subset was spread evenly across all wells of several immunoSEQ 96-well plates, with each plate serving as a replicate. For sorted subsets, approximately 0.2 ug of genomic DNA, equivalent to around 29,000 T cell genomes, went into each replicate PCR. Purified libraries were measured with a Qubit 3.0 fluorometer, size-checked on a Bioanalyzer 2100, and measured again with the KAPA Library Quantification kit. Each immunoSEQ 96-well plate was sequenced on its own single-read 150-cycle Illumina NextSeq 550 flow cell. Per the authors' processing: Because only junctional sequences without quality scores were contained in the immunoSEQ output, filtering matching that applied to full-length reads could not be performed. To assign V/J genes and CDR3, sequences were annotated using PyIR, a Python wrapper for IgBLAST v1.9, with IMGT germline references. Reads with weak V/J assignments (E-value above 1e-6), missing CDR3, stop codons, out-of-frame junctions, or ambiguous translated residues were removed. V3J clonotypes were defined by identical inferred V gene, J gene, and CDR3 amino acid sequence. Percentage overlap between repertoires was calculated by dividing the number of shared unique clonotypes by the size of the smaller repertoire. Repertoire richness was assessed with RTK rarefaction, the Chao1 estimator, and Recon v2.1 estimates of unobserved clonotypes. For all TCRbeta clonotypes obtained by the gDNA method from a few donors, generation probabilities were computed with OLGA. In TCRdb, the immuneACCESS table is reduced to in-frame sequences with V and J assigned. These tables do not hold every clone; where another copy was compared, an unresolved V gene accounts for under half, and the others remain unexplained. V, J and clone size derive from that table, while D and trimming were established from the DNA sequence. In this sample the table shows over 750,000 clones, 90% to 98% of which occur a single time. About 0.21% of the sample is held by the ten biggest clonotypes.

Remarks on this clone: This receptor's antigen is unknown. Qualities for individual bases were not recorded, and no much larger clone is one base off. This specimen includes other DNA sequences encoding the same CDR3.

CD8 naive samples were obtained by positive selection for CCR7 among CD45RO-negative cells, yielding a CD45RA+CCR7+ population from which TemRA cells were excluded. The donors were healthy, HIV-negative adults who had no recently reported acute infections or vaccinations. Only Caucasian adults living in Nashville, Tennessee, USA were represented among the donors. Blood was collected by leukapheresis, and PBMCs were isolated by Ficoll-Histopaque density gradient centrifugation and then cryopreserved in liquid nitrogen vapor phase. Analytical flow cytometry was used to check the purity and quantity of each magnetically sorted T cell population. Genomic DNA was isolated from each sorted fraction and quantified by UV absorbance on a Nanodrop 2000c. From V the trimming removes 2 bases and from J it removes 0 bases, while the gene matches leave 1 base of the junction unaccounted for. CDR3 length: 14 amino acids, cysteine to phenylalanine. Only CDR3 DNA remains: 42 bases, in frame from the first base. CDR1 and CDR2 were assigned from the germline V gene (reference sequence) as MNHEY and SMNVEV.

The chain is encoded by TRBV27 joined to TRBJ2-7; 7 central nucleotides agree with TRBD2. Sequenced material: naive CD8+ T cells sorted from blood. Per the publication, the cell subset or site label means: CD45RA+CCR7+. The TCR comes from a young man in good health. This receptor carries the CDR3 CASSLSGASYEQYF. Read as DNA, the sequence is TGTGCCAGCAGTTTAAGCGGGGCCTCCTACGAGCAGTACTTC.